The 18 T cell receptor beta chains below were found in one sample sequenced in a study of CD8 T cells in ankylosing spondylitis. TCRdb recomputed calls from the 5' RACE reads with MiXCR, one row per CDR3 protein. The repertoire has under 55,000 distinct CDR3 sequences, roughly 7.3% of them found once; the top ten carry approximately 8.5%. Source material: blood, either unsorted or a sorted T cell fraction (not recorded which). The receptor source for this set is a female donor with ankylosing spondylitis or in good health (not recorded which).

This clonotype was observed many times. This sequence joins TRBV5-5 and TRBJ2-7; 9 bases are shared with TRBD1. CDR1 and CDR2 (germline): SGHKS, YYEKEE (reference sequence). The V and J ends lost 4 bases and 3 bases, in that order; junction bases with no gene match: 8. The length of the CDR3 is 15 residues. This CDR3 is CASSRTPTGGYEQYV. CDR3 DNA sequence: TGTGCCAGCAGCCGAACCCCGACAGGGGGCTACGAGCAGTACGTC.

This clonotype occurred many times. This sequence joins TRBV6-5 and TRBJ1-1; D uncertain. Trimming removed 4 bases at V and 2 bases at J, with 14 bases between. The CDR3 has 15 residues. CDR1 and CDR2 from the germline V gene are MNHEY and SVGAGI. CDR3 sequence reads: CASSSDRQTNTEAFF. The CDR3 coding sequence is TGTGCCAGCAGTTCGGACCGACAAACTAACACTGAAGCTTTCTTT.

This clonotype was found once. The chain carries TRBV7-2 and TRBJ1-5; D ambiguous. Trimming shortened V by 3 bases and J by 4 bases, and 4 bases separated the two germline ends. The CDR3 is 12 residues long. The germline gives CDR1 SGHTA, CDR2 FQGNSA. The CDR3 DNA reads as TGTGCCAGCAGCTTTTTGAATCAGCCCCAGCATTTT. Amino acids: CASSFLNQPQHF.

This sequence joins TRBV20-1 and TRBJ2-1; 14 bases are a match to TRBD2. The CDR3 extends over 17 amino acids. Germline CDR1 is DFQATT and CDR2 is SNEGSKA (reference sequence). CDR3: CCFWGLGLAGAFGEQFF. CDR3 nucleotide sequence: TGCTGCTTCTGGGGCCTGGGACTAGCGGGGGCCTTCGGGGAGCAGTTCTTC.

This clonotype was recorded at least ten times. V is TRBV20-1 and J is TRBJ2-3; TRBD1 aligns across 8 bases. The CDR3 sequence is 13 residues long. CDR1 is DFQATT and CDR2 is SNEGSKA in the germline V gene (reference sequence). J gave up 7 bases and V 0 bases, and 3 bases lay outside the gene matches. The CDR3 DNA is TGCAGTGCTAGAGATACAGGGGGATATACGCAGTATTTT. As protein: CSARDTGGYTQYF.

This clonotype appeared many times. Here the CDR3 reads CASSQTPNSQETQYF. CDR3 bases: TGTGCCAGCAGCCAAACCCCGAATTCCCAAGAGACCCAGTACTTC. The gene calls are TRBV4-2 and TRBJ2-5; no definite D call. The CDR3 consists of 15 residues. Trimming cost V 2 bases and J 1 base, with 11 bases left between them. Germline CDR1 is LGHNA and CDR2 is YNFKEQ.

This clonotype was seen ten or more times. The V and J genes are TRBV18 and TRBJ2-7; D is undetermined. There are 14 residues in the CDR3. Germline loops: CDR1 KGHSH, CDR2 LQKENI. V was clipped by 3 bases and J by 3 bases, with 12 bases between them. The CDR3 region is CASSPGPSIYEQYF. The CDR3 bases are TGTGCCAGCTCACCGGGTCCATCCATCTACGAGCAGTACTTC.

As to this clonotype: This may be a read error: a much more frequent sequence differs by one nucleotide. This chain's CDR3 is CASNIRWRDTEAFF. In DNA, the CDR3 is TGTGCCAGCAACATCCGCTGGCGGGACACTGAAGCTTTCTTT. The gene calls are TRBV7-8 and TRBJ1-1; D gene uncertain. The ends were cut back, 7 bases at V and 3 bases at J, with 15 bases in the middle. The CDR3 sequence is 14 residues long. CDR1 and CDR2 (germline): SGHVS, FQNEAQ. The whole variable domain, filled in from reference TRBV7-8 and TRBJ1-1, reads GAGVSQSPRYKVAKRGQDVALRCDPISGHVSLFWYQQALGQGPEFLTYFQNEAQLDKSGLPSDRFFAERPEGSVSTLKIQRTQQEDSAVYLCASNIRWRDTEAFFGQGTRLTVV.

This clonotype was recorded many times. The rearrangement joins TRBV29-1 to TRBJ2-2, with 7 bases lining up with TRBD2. The V gene end was trimmed by 6 bases and the J gene end by 6 bases; junction bases not matched to a gene: 7. Germline V CDR1 and CDR2: SQVTM, ANQGSEA. The CDR3 is made up of 13 amino acids. The CDR3 DNA is TGCAGCGTGAGGACTAGGGTAGCCGGGGAGCTGTTTTTT. Its protein is CSVRTRVAGELFF.

This sequence joins TRBV10-3 and TRBJ2-1; the D call may be TRBD1 or TRBD2 (5 bases each). Germline assignment: CDR1 ENHRY and CDR2 SYGVKD. The V end lost 4 bases, the J end lost 2 bases, and 18 bases lay between the germline ends. There are 17 residues in the CDR3. CDR3: CAISARVSEGPYNEQFF. The CDR3 bases are TGTGCCATCAGTGCCAGGGTGAGTGAGGGGCCCTACAATGAGCAGTTCTTC.

This clonotype was detected ten times or more. The rearrangement uses TRBV7-3 and TRBJ2-1; perhaps TRBD2 as D (6 bases). The germline CDR1 and CDR2 sequences are SGHTA and FQGTGA. This CDR3 has 15 residues. Trimming stripped 5 bases from V and 4 bases from J, with 15 bases between. The CDR3 spells CASSPPGTAYNEQFF. In nucleotides, the CDR3 is TGTGCCAGCAGCCCTCCCGGGACTGCTTACAATGAGCAGTTCTTC.

This clonotype was counted ten times or more. The rearrangement joins TRBV20-1 to TRBJ1-5; no reliable D call. This CDR3 is 13 amino acids long. The V end was cut by 2 bases, the J end by 3 bases, with 8 bases between. Germline CDR1 is DFQATT and CDR2 is SNEGSKA (reference sequence). The CDR3 sequence: CSARPVYNQPQHF. The CDR3 nucleotides are TGCAGTGCTAGACCAGTCTACAATCAGCCCCAGCATTTT.

This clonotype appeared many times. The V gene is TRBV10-3, the J gene TRBJ1-6, with D tentatively TRBD1 (6 bases). The CDR3 is made up of 14 amino acids. The V gene's germline CDR1 is ENHRY and CDR2 SYGVKD. Trimming left V 5 bases short and J 5 bases short, with 10 bases between. The CDR3 spells CAISRQEDNSPLHF. Written as DNA, the CDR3 is TGTGCCATCAGTCGACAGGAGGATAATTCACCCCTCCACTTT.

A word on this clonotype: Germline and junction disagree at one end, which may indicate a read error. The rearrangement links TRBV11-2 to TRBJ2-1; D not resolved. Germline-derived CDR1 and CDR2 are SGHAT and FQNNGV. This CDR3 contains 14 residues. The CDR3 sequence is CTSSLGLLGTEQFF. CDR3 in DNA: TGTACCAGCAGCTTGGGCCTCTTAGGCACTGAGCAGTTCTTC.

Relative to its sample, this clonotype is medium-sized (0.01 to 0.1%). The rearrangement joins TRBV20-1 to TRBJ1-5; 9 bases align to TRBD1. The ends lost 6 bases at V and 1 base at J; junction bases unmatched: 4. Germline V gene lookup returns CDR1 DFQATT and CDR2 SNEGSKA (reference sequence). The CDR3 extends over 14 amino acids. The CDR3 loop reads CSARQGGSNQPQHF. In DNA, the CDR3 is TGCAGTGCCCGACAGGGGGGAAGCAATCAGCCCCAGCATTTT.

The rearrangement joins TRBV20-1 to TRBJ1-3; TRBD1 is a possible D gene (5 bases). The CDR3 has 12 residues. Trimming left V 3 bases short and J 8 bases short, with 11 bases between. Germline-derived CDR1 and CDR2 are DFQATT and SNEGSKA (reference sequence). CDR3 residues: CSARRGPDTIYF. DNA of the CDR3: TGCAGTGCTAGGAGGGGTCCGGACACCATATATTTT.

A few counts support this clonotype. This rearrangement joins TRBV5-1 to TRBJ2-1; TRBD2 aligns across 16 bases. Germline values: CDR1 SGHRS, CDR2 YFSETQ. The V gene end was trimmed by 4 bases and the J gene end by 4 bases; junction bases not matched to a gene: 14. CDR3 size: 20 residues. CDR3 DNA: TGCGCCAGCAGCCTGACCCCGGGACTAGCGGGGGGGGAGACTTACAATGAGCAGTTCTTC. It codes for CASSLTPGLAGGETYNEQFF.

V and J are TRBV7-3 and TRBJ2-3; TRBD2 is a possible D gene (5 bases). V was cut by 3 bases and J by 1 base, with 11 bases left in between. Germline CDR1 SGHTA, CDR2 FQGTGA. The CDR3 runs to 15 residues. In DNA, the CDR3 is TGTGCCAGCAGCTTCCGGGGATTACGCACAGATACGCAGTATTTT. Its translation is CASSFRGLRTDTQYF.